Following are 20 T cell receptor beta chains from one sample sequenced in a study of blood T cell repertoires in COVID-19. Method: immunoSEQ multiplex PCR; TCRdb's copy keeps in-frame clones and lacks some. In the table there are 55,000 or so clones, about 89% of which are singletons. The material sequenced was peripheral blood. These receptors originate from a man between 60 and 75 years old with active or convalescent COVID-19.

V is TRBV28 and J is TRBJ1-2, with a possible D match to TRBD1 (6 bases). Germline lookup yields CDR1 MDHEN and CDR2 SYDVKM. V was clipped by 7 bases and J by 5 bases, with 20 bases between them. The length of the CDR3 is 15 residues. CDR3 nucleotides: TGTGCCAGCACCTTGACAGGTCAGCCGTATTATGGCTACACCTTC. Translating gives CASTLTGQPYYGYTF.

CDR3 loop: CASSQVRASGGYAGNTIYF. Written as DNA, the CDR3 is TGTGCCAGCAGCCAAGTACGGGCCTCGGGGGGATACGCTGGAAACACCATATATTTT. The rearrangement uses TRBV3-1 (or the pseudogene TRBV3-2) and TRBJ1-3; D might be TRBD1 (5 bases). The CDR3 has 19 amino acids. Germline V CDR1 and CDR2: LGHDT, YNNKEL (reference sequence). V gave up 1 base and J gave up 2 bases, with 21 bases separating them.

The chain is built from TRBV6-5 and TRBJ1-2, with D perhaps matching TRBD1 (5 bases). The CDR3 extends over 11 amino acids. Per germline, CDR1 MNHEY and CDR2 SVGAGI. V dropped 8 bases and J dropped 5 bases, with 9 bases sitting between them. The CDR3 coding sequence is TGTGCCAGCGGGGGACTTTATGGCTACACCTTC. It is translated as CASGGLYGYTF.

The chain is built from TRBV7-3 and TRBJ2-1; TRBD2 agrees at 10 bases. Germline V CDR1 and CDR2: SGHTA, FQGTGA. The CDR3 loop spans 15 amino acids. V gave up 2 bases and J gave up 7 bases; unmatched junction bases: 5. The CDR3 coding sequence is TGTGCCAGCAGCTTATCATCAGCGGGGGGGAATGAGCAGTTCTTC. Translation: CASSLSSAGGNEQFF.

The CDR3 bases are TGTGCCAGCAGCCGAGACAGGGCCCCCAATCAGCCCCAGCATTTT. This sequence encodes CASSRDRAPNQPQHF. This chain connects TRBV3-1 (or the pseudogene TRBV3-2) to TRBJ1-5; TRBD1 aligns across 7 bases. This CDR3 contains 15 residues. V dropped 4 bases and J dropped 3; count of bases not matched to a gene: 6. Germline values: CDR1 LGHDT, CDR2 YNNKEL (reference sequence).

This chain joins TRBV12-3 or TRBV12-4 and TRBJ2-5, with TRBD2 identical over 8 bases. CDR3 length: 13 residues. Losses at the gene ends were 5 bases for V and 5 bases for J; bases not matched to a gene: 4. The CDR3 spells CASSQGLVETQYF. The CDR3 DNA sequence: TGTGCCAGCAGTCAGGGACTAGTGGAGACCCAGTACTTC.

This clone came up once. V gene TRBV7-8 combines with J gene TRBJ1-2; D perhaps matches TRBD1 (5 bases). Germline loops: CDR1 SGHVS, CDR2 FQNEAQ. V was trimmed by 5 bases and J by 3 bases, leaving 16 bases between them. This CDR3 has 15 amino acids. Here the CDR3 DNA reads TGTGCCAGCAGCGGGGCGTCGGTTGTTGACTATGGCTACACCTTC. This translates into CASSGASVVDYGYTF.

In DNA form, the CDR3 reads TGTGCCAGCAGTAAGAGTGTTGGAGAGACCCAGTACTTC. Residues: CASSKSVGETQYF. The chain uses TRBV2 and TRBJ2-5; D remains ambiguous. Germline V gene data show CDR1 as SNHLY and CDR2 as FYNNEI. The CDR3 has 13 residues. The V end lost 5 bases, the J end lost 4 bases, and 11 bases lay between the germline ends.

The chain is built from TRBV9 and TRBJ2-1; perhaps TRBD2 as D (6 bases). This CDR3 has 15 amino acids. V gave up 2 bases and J gave up 3 bases, with 12 bases separating them. CDR1 and CDR2 from the germline V gene are SGDLS and YYNGEE. CDR3 loop: CASSVMAGNYNEQFF. The CDR3 DNA sequence: TGTGCCAGCAGCGTTATGGCGGGAAACTACAATGAGCAGTTCTTC.

The rearrangement joins TRBV27 to TRBJ2-3, with D possibly TRBD1 on 6 matching bases. Trimming removed 3 bases at V and 5 bases at J, with 15 bases between. The germline V gene has CDR1 MNHEY and CDR2 SMNVEV (reference sequence). The length of the CDR3 is 15 residues. In DNA form, the CDR3 reads TGTGCCAGCAGTTTCGGCAGGGGCTCAAAAGATACGCAGTATTTT. Residues: CASSFGRGSKDTQYF.

CDR3 residues: CASSSDRLSRPQHF. The CDR3 nucleotides are TGTGCCAGCAGTTCAGACCGACTATCAAGGCCCCAGCATTTT. The chain carries TRBV6-5 and TRBJ1-5; the D is unclear. Germline V CDR1 and CDR2: MNHEY, SVGAGI. This CDR3 comprises 14 residues. Trimming stripped 4 bases from V and 9 bases from J, with 16 bases between.

This chain uses TRBV12-3 or TRBV12-4 with TRBJ1-5; D is unresolved. The length of the CDR3 is 13 residues. V was clipped by 6 bases and J by 8 bases, with 14 bases between them. CDR3 in amino acids: CASSSWAGEPQHF. The CDR3 DNA reads as TGTGCCAGCAGCTCCTGGGCCGGGGAGCCCCAGCATTTT.

The sample holds a few counts of this clone. This sequence joins TRBV19 and TRBJ1-2; 7 positions match TRBD1. V gave up 7 bases and J gave up 4 bases; unmatched junction bases: 12. Germline V lookup: CDR1 LNHDA, CDR2 SQIVND (reference sequence). This CDR3 has 15 residues. The CDR3 loop reads CASTPLAGGSYGYTF. The CDR3 coding sequence is TGTGCCAGTACCCCCTTGGCAGGGGGGAGCTATGGCTACACCTTC.

This clone is a singleton in its sample. This chain uses TRBV5-6 with TRBJ1-2, with D perhaps TRBD1 (6 bases). Germline values: CDR1 SGHDT, CDR2 YYEEEE. The CDR3 has 15 residues. Trimming removed 1 base from V and 3 bases from J, with 13 bases in between. DNA of the CDR3: TGTGCCAGCAGCTTGTACGCAGGGGCTGACTATGGCTACACCTTC. It codes for CASSLYAGADYGYTF. The whole variable domain, remainder taken from reference TRBV5-6 and TRBJ1-2, is DAGVTQSPTHLIKTRGQQVTLRCSPKSGHDTVSWYQQALGQGPQFIFQYYEEEERQRGNFPDRFSGHQFPNYSSELNVNALLLGDSALYLCASSLYAGADYGYTFGSGTRLTVV.

The J gene is TRBJ2-3, the V gene TRBV6-5, with 7 nucleotides matching TRBD2. The CDR3 is 14 residues long. Germline V CDR1 and CDR2: MNHEY, SVGAGI. The V gene end was trimmed by 6 bases and the J gene end by 3 bases; junction bases not matched to a gene: 6. DNA for the CDR3: TGTGCCAGCAGAGGGCAGGGAGGGACAGATACGCAGTATTTT. Translated, it gives CASRGQGGTDTQYF.

The V call is TRBV27, the J call TRBJ1-2; TRBD1 aligns across 8 bases. The V segment lost 5 bases and the J segment 5 bases; nucleotides outside the gene matches: 4. This CDR3 has 13 residues. The germline V gene encodes CDR1 MNHEY and CDR2 SMNVEV (reference sequence). CDR3 sequence (DNA): TGTGCCAGCAGTATCCGGACAGGGTATGGCTACACCTTC. It encodes CASSIRTGYGYTF.

The chain combines TRBV28 with TRBJ1-2; tentative D call: TRBD1 (6 bases). CDR3 length: 13 residues. Germline V gene lookup returns CDR1 MDHEN and CDR2 SYDVKM. CDR3: CATGPGQNYGYTF. The CDR3 DNA reads as TGTGCAACGGGCCCCGGACAGAACTATGGCTACACCTTC.

The rearrangement uses TRBV3-1 (or the pseudogene TRBV3-2) and TRBJ1-1, with a tentative D call TRBD1 (5 bases). The ends were cut back, 0 bases at V and 11 bases at J, with 28 bases in the middle. Per the germline V gene, CDR1 is LGHDT and CDR2 is YNNKEL (reference sequence). This CDR3 is 18 amino acids long. CDR3 bases: TGTGCCAGCAGCCAAGATTCCCTGCCAGGGCGTGAAAAAAATTGGGCTTTCTTT. It is translated as CASSQDSLPGREKNWAFF.

The gene calls are TRBV3-1 (or the pseudogene TRBV3-2) and TRBJ2-3; D possibly corresponds to TRBD2 (5 bases). Trimming pared 6 bases from V and 4 bases from J, leaving 17 bases between. The CDR3 is 15 residues long. Germline values: CDR1 LGHDT, CDR2 YNNKEL (reference sequence). DNA of the CDR3: TGTGCCAGCAGTCCAGCGGTCTTAGTGGCAGATACGCAGTATTTT. It codes for CASSPAVLVADTQYF.

V usage is TRBV3-1 (or the pseudogene TRBV3-2) and J usage is TRBJ2-7; 10 bases map to TRBD2. Germline trimming cut 0 bases from V and 1 base from J; bases unmatched to any gene: 3. Germline V gene lookup returns CDR1 LGHDT and CDR2 YNNKEL (reference sequence). There are 16 residues in the CDR3. CDR3 in DNA: TGTGCCAGCAGCCAAGATGCTAGCGGGAGTTCCTACGAGCAGTACTTC. Its translation: CASSQDASGSSYEQYF.